This record concerns one T cell receptor beta chain sequence. Original processing notes: Estimation of nucleated cell counts was performed using reference gene primer amplification. Repertoires were generated with immunoSEQ multiplex PCR, while TCRdb's copy carries only in-frame clones and drops some. V, J and clone size are those of that table, while D and trimming were read from the DNA. Here the sample spans some 250,000 clones, around 89% being singletons. Germline values: CDR1 SGHTA, CDR2 FQGNSA. J was trimmed by 0 bases and V by 5 bases; bases with no gene match: 14. The CDR3 has 19 residues. These data belong to a study of blood T cell repertoires in COVID-19. Background on the study: COVID-19 samples from acute and convalescent phases originated in the United States, Italy and Spain. Sources were T cells, B-cell-depleted T cells, or PBMCs; the material itself was cDNA or gDNA.

The chain recombines TRBV7-2 with TRBJ1-4; 8 nucleotides agree with TRBD1. This TCR was sampled from a woman aged 40 to 55 who had recovered from COVID-19. Sequencing was done on a sample of peripheral blood. The CDR3 region has the DNA TGTGCCAGCAGCCCAACCCGGCTGGACAGGGAAGCAACTAATGAAAAACTGTTTTTT. As protein: CASSPTRLDREATNEKLFF.